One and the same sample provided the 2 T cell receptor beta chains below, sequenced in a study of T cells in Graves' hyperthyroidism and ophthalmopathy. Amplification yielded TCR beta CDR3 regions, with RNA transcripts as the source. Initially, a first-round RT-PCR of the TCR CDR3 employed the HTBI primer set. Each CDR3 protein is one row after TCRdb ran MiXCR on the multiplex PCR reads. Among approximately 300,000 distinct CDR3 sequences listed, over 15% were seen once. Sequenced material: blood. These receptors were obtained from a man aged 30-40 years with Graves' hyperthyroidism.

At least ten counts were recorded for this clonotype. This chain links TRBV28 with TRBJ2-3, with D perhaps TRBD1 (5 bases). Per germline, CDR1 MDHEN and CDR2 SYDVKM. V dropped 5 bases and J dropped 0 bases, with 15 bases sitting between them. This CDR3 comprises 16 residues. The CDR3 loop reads CASSLITGFSTDTQYF. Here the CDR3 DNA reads TGTGCCAGCAGTCTAATAACAGGATTCAGCACAGATACGCAGTATTTT. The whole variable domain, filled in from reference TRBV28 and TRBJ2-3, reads DVKVTQSSRYLVKRTGEKVFLECVQDMDHENMFWYRQDPGLGLRLIYFSYDVKMKEKGDIPEGYSVSREKKERFSLILESASTNQTSMYLCASSLITGFSTDTQYFGPGTRLTVL.

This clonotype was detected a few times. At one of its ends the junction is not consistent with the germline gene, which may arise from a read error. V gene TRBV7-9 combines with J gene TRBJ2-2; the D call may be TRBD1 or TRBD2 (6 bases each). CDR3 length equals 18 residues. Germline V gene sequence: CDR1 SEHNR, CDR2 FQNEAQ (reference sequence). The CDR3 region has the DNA TGTGCCAGCAGCTTATCCTCCGGTTTGGGGGCGTTTGGCGGGGATCTGTTTTTT. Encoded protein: CASSLSSGLGAFGGDLFF.